Given below is one T cell receptor beta chain in context. The sample belongs to a study of blood T cell repertoires in COVID-19. Study-level background: Samples taken during acute and convalescent COVID-19 were collected in the United States, Italy and Spain. PBMCs, B-cell-depleted T cells, or T cells were the source of the cDNA or gDNA that made up the material.

Methods used by the authors: Nucleated cell number was recorded as an estimate derived from reference gene primer amplification. Sequenced by immunoSEQ multiplex PCR; TCRdb stores in-frame clones only, minus some. V and J calls and clone size are copied from that table; D and trimming were computed from the DNA. Counted here are 65,000 to 85,000 clones, more than 75% occurring once; the ten biggest clones make up 15% to 20%. The CDR3 contains 15 residues. The germline V gene has CDR1 GTSNPN and CDR2 SVGIG (reference sequence). V dropped 3 bases and J dropped 5; count of bases not matched to a gene: 9.

The gene calls are TRBV30 and TRBJ2-5; TRBD1 matches 10 bases. Sequencing input: peripheral blood. This receptor was identified in a human donor in a cohort sampled during active COVID-19. The CDR3, as DNA: TGTGCCTGGAGGGAGGGACAGGGGATGATGGAGACCCAGTACTTC. It codes for CAWREGQGMMETQYF.